This TCR beta chain was captured in a study of shared clonotypes between healthy human individuals (dated by TCRdb to about 2020). Study-level background: The cohort comprised a couple of women and a few men aged 18 to 49 years. For each donor, CD4 naive and CD4 memory were each given three plates, CD8 naive was given two plates, and CD8 memory was given one plate. The study deeply sequenced blood TCR repertoires of about five healthy adults to estimate repertoire size and the extent of clonotype sharing between individuals. To increase sequencing depth and limit assay-specific biases, TCR repertoire library preparation and sequencing were carried out by different laboratories using diverse techniques. Leukapheresis yielded between about 0.9 and 10 billion PBMCs per donor.

The CDR3 holds 17 amino acids from the cysteine to the phenylalanine. The only DNA kept is the CDR3, 51 bases in frame from the first base. The V and J ends are trimmed by 0 bases and 3 bases, leaving 17 bases between them. The germline V gene specifies SNHLY as CDR1 and FYNNEI as CDR2. Using the deep immunoSEQ assay, TCR CDR3 regions were amplified from genomic DNA by multiplex PCR. Extracted genomic DNA from each cell subset was spread evenly across all wells of several immunoSEQ 96-well plates, with each plate serving as a replicate. For sorted subsets, approximately 210 ng genomic DNA, equal to about 30,000 T cell genomes, was loaded into each replicate PCR. Purified libraries were measured with a Qubit 3.0 fluorometer, size-checked on a Bioanalyzer 2100, and measured again with the KAPA Library Quantification kit. Every immunoSEQ 96-well plate was sequenced on a dedicated single-read 150-cycle Illumina NextSeq 550 flow cell. The source study handled its data this way. Because only junctional sequences without quality scores were contained in the immunoSEQ output, filtering matching that applied to full-length reads could not be performed. To assign V/J genes and CDR3, sequences were annotated against IMGT germline references using PyIR, a Python wrapper for IgBLAST v1.9. Reads were filtered out if the reads had weak V/J assignments (E-value above 1e-6), no CDR3, stop codons, out-of-frame junctions, or ambiguous translated residues. A V3J clonotype was defined by an identical inferred V gene, J gene, and CDR3 amino acid sequence. To compute the percentage overlap between repertoires, the number of shared unique clonotypes was divided by the size of the smaller repertoire. Three approaches were used to assess repertoire richness: RTK rarefaction, the Chao1 estimator, and Recon v2.1 estimates of unobserved clonotypes. Generation probabilities were computed with OLGA for all TCRbeta clonotypes obtained by the gDNA method from a few donors. TCRdb carries this immuneACCESS record with in-frame sequences only. Its versions omit some clonotypes, under half of them owing to an unresolved V gene in the studies checked, with the rest unexplained. The DNA was the basis for D and trimming; V, J and clone size are from that table. This sample comprises roughly 2,000,000 clones, about 95% of them detected only once. The biggest ten clones account for approximately 1.2% of the sample.

Overall results and qualifications from the work: Pairwise subsampling led to the expectation that sequencing depth would affect the degree of clonotype sharing among donors. About 5% of naive CD4, roughly 3.6% of naive CD8, approximately 2.2% of memory CD4, and more than 0.35% of memory CD8 clonotypes were shared across several donors. Even with the large sequencing depth, rarefaction of the sorted-subset datasets indicated that sequencing was incomplete. Only blood was sampled, and tissue TCR repertoires likely differ from those in blood. Because the study included only a small number of donors, the genetic and exposure-history diversity represented was limited. Compared with non-shared clonotypes, the clonotypes found in all four sorted-subset donors had higher generation probabilities. Estimated clonotype richness was generally larger for naive than for memory subsets.

CD8 naive samples were obtained by positive selection for CCR7 among CD45RO-negative cells, yielding a CD45RA+CCR7+ population from which TemRA cells were excluded. Donors were healthy HIV-negative adults with no recently reported acute infections or vaccinations. All donors were Caucasian adults living in Nashville, Tennessee, USA. Blood was collected by leukapheresis, and PBMCs were isolated by Ficoll-Histopaque density gradient centrifugation and then cryopreserved in liquid nitrogen vapor phase. Analytical flow cytometry was used to check the purity and quantity of each magnetically sorted T cell population. From each sorted fraction, genomic DNA was isolated and quantified by UV absorbance on a Nanodrop 2000c. Regarding this clone: Its antigen is currently not known. Base qualities were left out, and no much larger clone turns up one base away.

The TCR sequence derives from a man between 18 and 35 years old in good health. The sample taken for sequencing was naive CD8+ T cells sorted from blood. The cell subset or site label of this sample denotes: CD45RA+CCR7+. In this chain, TRBV2 is recombined with TRBJ1-1; 5 matching bases give a weak D call of TRBD1. The CDR3 sequence is CASSEAWGGGSDTEAFF. The DNA sequence is as follows: TGTGCCAGCAGTGAAGCGTGGGGGGGAGGTTCGGACACTGAAGCTTTCTTT.